The 8 T cell receptor beta chains presented below share a single source sample, sequenced in a study of beta chain features in type 1 diabetes. The study's findings and limits: In all four CD4+ subsets, TCRB CDR3 length was significantly, moderately reduced in type 1 diabetes.

Antigens of these TCRs are unknown. Isolated RNA was reverse transcribed in full, so expressed TCRB transcripts were sequenced. Method: immunoSEQ multiplex PCR; TCRdb's copy keeps in-frame clones and lacks some. The data show about 280,000 clones, with 15% seen just once and around 0.015% held by the top ten. Sequenced input: naive CD4+ T cells from blood. These receptors were obtained from a man aged 18 to 29 with type 1 diabetes.

This clone was seen only a few times. The chain links TRBV2 to TRBJ1-3; the D gene is possibly TRBD1 (6 bases). The CDR3 runs 13 residues. V was trimmed by 6 bases and J by 4 bases, leaving 10 bases between them. CDR1 is SNHLY and CDR2 is FYNNEI in the germline V gene. CDR3 nucleotides: TGTGCCAGCAGCCGCGGACAGGGAAACACCATATATTTT. This codes for CASSRGQGNTIYF.

The chain has TRBV2 and TRBJ2-1; 9 positions match TRBD2. Germline lookup yields CDR1 SNHLY and CDR2 FYNNEI. J was trimmed by 16 bases and V by 6 bases; bases with no gene match: 10. This CDR3 has 12 residues. The CDR3 DNA is TGTGCCAGCAGCGTAACCCTAGCGGGATGTTTCTTC. Amino acid sequence: CASSVTLAGCFF.

This clone was seen only a few times. Other DNA sequences in the sample encode the same CDR3. The chain couples TRBV5-1 to TRBJ2-1, with 12 positions matching TRBD2. Germline V gene sequence: CDR1 SGHRS, CDR2 YFSETQ. The CDR3 loop spans 15 amino acids. The V gene end was trimmed by 0 bases and the J gene end by 7 bases; junction bases not matched to a gene: 2. The CDR3 loop is CASSLGLAGVNEQFF. In DNA, the CDR3 is TGCGCCAGCAGCTTGGGACTAGCGGGAGTTAATGAGCAGTTCTTC.

This clone has only a few counts. This chain links TRBV19 with TRBJ2-1; 8 nucleotides agree with TRBD1. In germline, CDR1 is LNHDA, CDR2 SQIVND (reference sequence). The V and J ends lost 6 bases and 4 bases, in that order; junction bases with no gene match: 8. This CDR3 is built from 15 residues. The CDR3 reads CASRPGQGVYNEQFF. The DNA of the CDR3 is TGTGCCAGTAGGCCCGGACAGGGAGTTTACAATGAGCAGTTCTTC.

The rearrangement links TRBV2 to TRBJ2-5; D not resolved. Germline V gene lookup returns CDR1 SNHLY and CDR2 FYNNEI. The CDR3 extends over 11 amino acids. V was shortened by 8 bases and J by 3 bases, with 7 bases between the two germline ends. For the CDR3, the DNA is TGTGCCAGCGGGCAAAAAGAGACCCAGTACTTC. Amino acid sequence: CASGQKETQYF.

This chain links TRBV4-3 with TRBJ1-2; possible D gene TRBD1, 6 bases. The CDR3 is 15 amino acids. Germline assignment: CDR1 LGHNA and CDR2 YSLEER. V lost 1 base to trimming and J lost 5 bases, with 14 bases between them. Written as DNA, the CDR3 is TGCGCCAGCAGCCAAGCAGGGGCAGGGTTATATGGCTACACCTTC. Protein: CASSQAGAGLYGYTF.

The rearrangement links TRBV9 to TRBJ2-1; TRBD2 aligns across 9 bases. The length of the CDR3 is 15 residues. Germline V gene lookup returns CDR1 SGDLS and CDR2 YYNGEE. Trimming cost V 1 base and J 9 bases; bases outside gene matches: 8. The CDR3 reads CASSVRRGGLGEQFF. CDR3 nucleotide sequence: TGTGCCAGCAGCGTACGGCGGGGGGGCCTCGGTGAGCAGTTCTTC.

This clone has just a few counts. The chain has TRBV5-1 and TRBJ1-2, with TRBD1 as a possible D gene (6 bases). There are 13 residues in the CDR3. Germline CDR1 reads SGHRS; CDR2 reads YFSETQ. Trimming shortened V by 2 bases and J by 5 bases, and 10 bases separated the two germline ends. The CDR3 spells CASSFHRDYGYTF. Written as DNA, the CDR3 is TGCGCCAGCAGCTTCCACAGGGATTATGGCTACACCTTC.